This TCR beta chain was recorded in a study of cytomegalovirus exposure and HLA in healthy donors. Study background: Drawn from HLA-typed donors, around 85 million unique TCRs were held in an early data release.

With 60 Vbeta and 13 Jbeta primers, the PCR was carried out. Sequenced by immunoSEQ multiplex PCR; TCRdb stores in-frame clones only, minus some. This repertoire includes 50,000 or so clones. Trimming cost V 1 base and J 4 bases, with 13 bases left between them. The CDR3 totals 15 residues. Looked up from germline, CDR1 is KGHSH and CDR2 is LQKENI. This clonotype originated in a woman aged 18-29 years in good health and CMV-seronegative. Sequencing was performed on PBMCs. This sequence joins TRBV18 and TRBJ2-5, with D possibly being TRBD2 (6 bases). The CDR3 DNA reads as TGTGCCAGCTCACCACTGCGGGGAACCCTAGAGACCCAGTACTTC. Translated, it gives CASSPLRGTLETQYF.